This passage covers 27 T cell receptor beta chains from one sample sequenced in a study of Graves' ophthalmopathy and Graves' hyperthyroidism. Amplified material comprised TCR beta CDR3 regions derived from RNA transcripts. RT-PCR was first run with HTBI primers, then multiplex PCR in a second round. Using its own MiXCR run on the multiplex PCR reads, TCRdb lists one record per CDR3 protein. The table shows about 1.2 million distinct CDR3 sequences, with approximately 35% occurring only once. Sequenced material: peripheral blood or thyroid tissue (not recorded which). The origin of the receptors is an adult man with Graves' hyperthyroidism.

This clonotype came up a few times. The chain combines TRBV30 with TRBJ2-7, with 7 bases matching TRBD2. The germline CDR1 and CDR2 sequences are GTSNPN and SVGIG (reference sequence). The CDR3 consists of 14 residues. V lost 0 bases and J lost 5; bases outside the gene matches: 7. CDR3 bases: TGTGCCTGGAGTGTCTTCAGCGGGAAGAACGAGCAGTACTTC. Encoded protein: CAWSVFSGKNEQYF.

This rearrangement joins TRBV7-2 to TRBJ2-5; 7 positions agree with TRBD1. With 0 bases clipped from V and 5 bases from J, the junction kept 12 bases outside the gene matches. The CDR3 contains 17 residues. CDR1 SGHTA and CDR2 FQGNSA come from the germline V gene. CDR3 bases: TGTGCCAGCAGCTTAGCGCGACAGGGTTCGTCGCGGGAGACCCAGTACTTC. Protein: CASSLARQGSSRETQYF.

In this sample, this clonotype turned up many times. The chain uses TRBV7-9 and TRBJ1-2; 10 nucleotides align to TRBD1. The CDR3 consists of 15 residues. Trimming removed 5 bases from V and 3 bases from J; junction bases left unmatched: 6. Germline lookup yields CDR1 SEHNR and CDR2 FQNEAQ (reference sequence). The CDR3 DNA reads TGTGCCAGCAGCACAGTGACAGGGGGCTACTATGGCTACACCTTC. This sequence encodes CASSTVTGGYYGYTF.

In this sample, this clonotype turned up many times. This chain joins TRBV5-6 and TRBJ1-3; 9 bases match TRBD1. The CDR3 has 12 residues. J lost 16 bases, V lost 2 bases, and 7 bases had no gene match. In germline, CDR1 is SGHDT, CDR2 YYEEEE. CDR3 DNA: TGTGCCAGCAGCTTAACGGGACAGGGCCATTATTTT. Its translation: CASSLTGQGHYF.

This chain connects TRBV7-9 to TRBJ1-6; D is perhaps TRBD1 (6 bases). V lost 5 bases and J 9 bases, leaving 20 bases between the germline ends. The V gene's germline CDR1 is SEHNR and CDR2 FQNEAQ (reference sequence). The CDR3 has 16 residues. The CDR3 loop reads CASSQDPGGGSSPLHF. The CDR3 DNA is TGTGCCAGCAGCCAAGATCCGGGGGGCGGTAGTTCACCCCTCCACTTT.

This clonotype was recorded many times. The J gene is TRBJ2-7, the V gene TRBV7-9; 8 bases are shared with TRBD1. Losses at the gene ends were 5 bases for V and 3 bases for J; bases not matched to a gene: 0. CDR1 is SEHNR, CDR2 FQNEAQ, per germline (reference sequence). The CDR3 length is 12 residues. CDR3 amino acids: CASSGQGYEQYF. The CDR3 bases are TGTGCCAGCAGCGGACAGGGCTACGAGCAGTACTTC.

This clonotype has only a few counts. This chain uses TRBV6-5 with TRBJ1-4; perhaps TRBD1 as D (5 bases). Trimming left V 7 bases short and J 8 bases short, with 14 bases between. The CDR3 is 13 residues long. Germline V gene sequence: CDR1 MNHEY, CDR2 SVGAGI. The CDR3 region is CASTQDSWEKLFF. The CDR3 DNA reads TGTGCCAGCACTCAAGACAGTTGGGAAAAACTGTTTTTT.

At least ten counts were recorded for this clonotype. V gene TRBV6-1 combines with J gene TRBJ1-2; the D gene is possibly TRBD1 (6 bases). V was cut by 0 bases and J by 7 bases, with 12 bases left in between. CDR3 length: 14 residues. Germline CDR1 and CDR2: MNHNS and SASEGT. The CDR3 DNA is TGTGCCAGCAGTGAAGCATGGGACACAGGTGGCTACACCTTC. This codes for CASSEAWDTGGYTF.

As to this clonotype: At one end, the junction sequence differs from germline, possibly due to a read error. The chain joins TRBV11-3 to TRBJ2-2, with D perhaps assigned TRBD1 or TRBD2 (5 bases each). In germline, CDR1 is SGHNT, CDR2 YENEEA. The CDR3 sequence is 15 residues long. CDR3: CASSQHGANAGELFF. CDR3 nucleotide sequence: TGTGCCAGCAGCCAGCACGGGGCGAACGCCGGGGAGCTGTTTTTT.

This clonotype has ten or more counts. J is TRBJ2-7 and V is TRBV4-3, with 9 bases aligning to TRBD2. The V gene end was trimmed by 1 base and the J gene end by 2 bases; junction bases not matched to a gene: 6. This CDR3 has 16 residues. In germline, CDR1 is LGHNA, CDR2 YSLEER. CDR3 sequence: CASSQGRASGAYEQYF. The CDR3 DNA reads as TGCGCCAGCAGCCAAGGGCGGGCTAGCGGGGCCTACGAGCAGTACTTC.

This clonotype turned up a few times. The genes are TRBV19 and TRBJ1-5; D perhaps matches TRBD1 (5 bases). Trimming removed 7 bases at V and 2 bases at J, with 18 bases between. The V gene's germline CDR1 is LNHDA and CDR2 SQIVND (reference sequence). The CDR3 extends over 16 amino acids. CDR3 in DNA: TGTGCCAGTACCCCCCCCGGGGGGTTTGGCAATCAGCCCCAGCATTTT. Its protein is CASTPPGGFGNQPQHF.

This clonotype was observed a handful of times. CDR3 DNA sequence: TGTGCCAGCACGTTCATCAGCAATCAGCCCCAGCATTTT. This encodes CASTFISNQPQHF. This chain connects TRBV28 to TRBJ1-5; no clear D gene. V gave up 7 bases and J gave up 1 base, with 8 bases separating them. The CDR3 runs 13 residues. Per the germline V gene, CDR1 is MDHEN and CDR2 is SYDVKM.

The CDR3 spells CASSPNRGHTYEQYF. The CDR3 DNA sequence: TGTGCCAGCAGCCCTAACAGGGGACACACCTACGAGCAGTACTTC. The chain recombines TRBV7-2 with TRBJ2-7; 7 nucleotides match TRBD1. The germline V gene has CDR1 SGHTA and CDR2 FQGNSA. This CDR3 is built from 15 residues. The V and J ends lost 5 bases and 2 bases, in that order; junction bases with no gene match: 9.

This clonotype was found many times. The CDR3 protein is CASSIVQNYGYTF. The CDR3 nucleotides read TGTGCCAGTAGTATAGTACAGAACTATGGCTACACCTTC. This chain joins TRBV19 and TRBJ1-2; D unresolved. This CDR3 has 13 residues. The germline V gene has CDR1 LNHDA and CDR2 SQIVND (reference sequence). V gave up 1 base and J gave up 2 bases, with 5 bases separating them. The entire variable domain, with the rest obtained from reference TRBV19 and TRBJ1-2, is as follows: DGGITQSPKYLFRKEGQNVTLSCEQNLNHDAMYWYRQDPGQGLRLIYYSQIVNDFQKGDIAEGYSVSREKKESFPLTVTSAQKNPTAFYLCASSIVQNYGYTFGSGTRLTVV.

V and J are TRBV20-1 and TRBJ1-5; D remains unclear. V was pared by 0 bases and J by 7 bases, with 13 bases between. This CDR3 contains 14 residues. CDR1 and CDR2 (germline): DFQATT, SNEGSKA (reference sequence). CDR3 bases: TGCAGTGCTAGAGATCGGGAGGGATGGCAGCCCCAGCATTTT. Protein: CSARDREGWQPQHF.

The chain has TRBV7-9 and TRBJ1-2; possible D gene TRBD1, 6 bases. Germline V gives CDR1 SEHNR, CDR2 FQNEAQ (reference sequence). The CDR3 sequence is 11 residues long. V lost 4 bases to trimming and J lost 10 bases, with 10 bases between them. The CDR3 DNA reads TGTGCCAGCAGCTACGGACAGCCCTACACCTTC. Its translation is CASSYGQPYTF.

The rearrangement uses TRBV7-9 and TRBJ1-4; 7 nucleotides line up with TRBD1. The V and J ends lost 6 bases and 7 bases, in that order; junction bases with no gene match: 5. Germline CDR1 SEHNR, CDR2 FQNEAQ (reference sequence). The CDR3 runs 13 residues. The CDR3 protein is CASSFRGAEKLFF. The CDR3 nucleotides are TGTGCCAGCAGTTTCAGGGGGGCTGAAAAACTGTTTTTT.

This clonotype was counted at least ten times. This chain uses TRBV12-3 or TRBV12-4 with TRBJ1-1; D not resolved. The CDR3 has 12 amino acids. V lost 4 bases to trimming and J lost 7 bases, with 10 bases between them. CDR3 sequence reads: CASSYGPNEAFF. The CDR3 coding sequence is TGTGCCAGCAGTTACGGGCCTAATGAAGCTTTCTTT.

Only a few counts were recorded for this clonotype. The rearrangement uses TRBV20-1 and TRBJ1-4; the D is unclear. The V and J ends lost 0 bases and 7 bases respectively, with 15 bases between them. The CDR3 extends over 15 amino acids. The germline V gene encodes CDR1 DFQATT and CDR2 SNEGSKA (reference sequence). CDR3 sequence (DNA): TGCAGTGCTAGAGATAAGTATCGGCAGGTTGAAAAACTGTTTTTT. Encoded protein: CSARDKYRQVEKLFF.

This clonotype was detected many times. The gene calls are TRBV7-2 and TRBJ2-5; tentative D call: TRBD2 (6 bases). Germline CDR1 SGHTA, CDR2 FQGNSA. The CDR3 is 16 residues long. V was pared by 5 bases and J by 7 bases, with 23 bases between. CDR3 sequence reads: CASSLTFWAIGGTQYF. DNA for the CDR3: TGTGCCAGCAGCCTAACTTTTTGGGCTATCGGGGGGACCCAGTACTTC.

This chain links TRBV20-1 with TRBJ2-5, with 8 bases matching TRBD1. Germline V gene data show CDR1 as DFQATT and CDR2 as SNEGSKA (reference sequence). The CDR3 is 15 residues long. After removal of 4 bases from V and 4 bases from J, the junction contained 11 bases not matched to a gene. DNA of the CDR3: TGCAGTGCTACGGAGGGCAGGGGGCGCCGAGAGACCCAGTACTTC. This codes for CSATEGRGRRETQYF.

This clonotype came up many times. This chain's CDR3 is CASTADSQETQYF. The CDR3 DNA sequence: TGTGCCAGCACCGCAGATAGCCAAGAGACCCAGTACTTC. The chain is built from TRBV2 and TRBJ2-5, with D unclear. This CDR3 region has 13 residues. Trimming removed 7 bases from V and 1 base from J, with 10 bases in between. The germline V gene has CDR1 SNHLY and CDR2 FYNNEI.

The chain has TRBV7-9 and TRBJ2-5; D remains unclear. The end of the DNA is better explained by TRBJ2-7, so the J call may be wrong. Germline CDR1 SEHNR, CDR2 FQNEAQ (reference sequence). This CDR3 has 14 amino acids. CDR3 loop: CASSLVSSAYEQYF. The DNA for the CDR3 is TGTGCCAGCAGCTTAGTTTCCAGCGCCTACGAGCAGTACTTC.

At least ten counts were recorded for this clonotype. The V and J genes are TRBV11-2 and TRBJ1-6; tentatively, D is TRBD1 (5 bases). The CDR3 is 13 residues long. Between the trimmed V and J ends, which lost 5 bases and 7 bases, there was a span of 9 bases. Germline CDR1 reads SGHAT; CDR2 reads FQNNGV. The CDR3 nucleotides are TGTGCCAGCAGCCAGGGTCCAAATTCACCCCTCCACTTT. Its translation: CASSQGPNSPLHF. Looking up the rest from reference TRBV11-2 and TRBJ1-6 gives the full variable domain: EAGVAQSPRYKIIEKRQSVAFWCNPISGHATLYWYQQILGQGPKLLIQFQNNGVVDDSQLPKDRFSAERLKGVDSTLKIQPAKLEDSAVYLCASSQGPNSPLHFGNGTRLTVT.

V gene TRBV10-3 combines with J gene TRBJ1-2; D is undetermined. The germline V gene has CDR1 ENHRY and CDR2 SYGVKD. The CDR3 consists of 15 residues. Trimming pared 10 bases from V and 3 bases from J, leaving 21 bases between. Here the CDR3 DNA reads TGTGCCAGCAGCCGCATCATGGACCGGTACTATGGCTACACCTTC. As protein: CASSRIMDRYYGYTF.

Only one count was recorded for this clonotype. The V and J genes are TRBV24-1 and TRBJ2-7, with 10 bases matching TRBD1. This CDR3 is 15 amino acids long. Germline lookup yields CDR1 KGHDR and CDR2 SFDVKD. Trimming took 3 bases from V and 4 from J; bases not matched to a gene: 5. In DNA, the CDR3 is TGTGCCACCAGTGATGGCGGGACAGGGGATTACGAGCAGTACTTC. This sequence encodes CATSDGGTGDYEQYF.

This clonotype was observed a few times. This chain uses TRBV15 with TRBJ2-7; D perhaps matches TRBD2 (6 bases). The germline V and J ends were trimmed by 3 bases and 3 bases, with 12 bases remaining between them. Germline CDR1 and CDR2: LNHNV and YYDKDF (reference sequence). The CDR3 is made up of 14 amino acids. Written as DNA, the CDR3 is TGTGCCACCAGCAGCTCCGGGACTCGCTACGAGCAGTACTTC. It translates to CATSSSGTRYEQYF.